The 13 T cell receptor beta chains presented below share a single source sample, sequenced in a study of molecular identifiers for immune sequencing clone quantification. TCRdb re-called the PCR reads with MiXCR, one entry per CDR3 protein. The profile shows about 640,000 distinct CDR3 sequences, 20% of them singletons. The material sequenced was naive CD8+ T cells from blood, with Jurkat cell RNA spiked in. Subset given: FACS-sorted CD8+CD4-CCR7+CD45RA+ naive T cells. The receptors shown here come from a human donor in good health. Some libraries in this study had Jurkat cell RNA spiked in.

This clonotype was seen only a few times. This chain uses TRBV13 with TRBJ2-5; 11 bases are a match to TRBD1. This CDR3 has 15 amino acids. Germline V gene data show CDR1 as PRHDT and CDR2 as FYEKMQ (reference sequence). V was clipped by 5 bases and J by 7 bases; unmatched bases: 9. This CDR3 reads CASSGAGTGGWTQYF. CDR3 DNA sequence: TGTGCCAGCAGCGGCGCCGGGACAGGGGGATGGACCCAGTACTTC.

This chain's CDR3 is CASRIWDYTEAFF. The CDR3 region has the DNA TGTGCCAGCCGTATATGGGACTACACTGAAGCTTTCTTT. V and J are TRBV13 and TRBJ1-1; D possibly corresponds to TRBD1 (5 bases). V was trimmed by 8 bases and J by 3 bases, leaving 13 bases between them. Germline V CDR1 and CDR2: PRHDT, FYEKMQ (reference sequence). The CDR3 is made up of 13 amino acids. Combining the CDR3 with reference TRBV13 and TRBJ1-1 gives the whole variable domain AAGVIQSPRHLIKEKRETATLKCYPIPRHDTVYWYQQGPGQDPQFLISFYEKMQSDKGSIPDRFSAQQFSDYHSELNMSSLELGDSALYFCASRIWDYTEAFFGQGTRLTVV.

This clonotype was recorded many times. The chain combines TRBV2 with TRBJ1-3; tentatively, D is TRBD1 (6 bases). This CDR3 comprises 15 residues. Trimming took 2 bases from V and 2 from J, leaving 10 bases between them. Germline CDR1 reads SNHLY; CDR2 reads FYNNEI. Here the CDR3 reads CASSENRVPGNTIYF. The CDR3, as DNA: TGTGCCAGCAGTGAAAACAGGGTCCCTGGAAACACCATATATTTT.

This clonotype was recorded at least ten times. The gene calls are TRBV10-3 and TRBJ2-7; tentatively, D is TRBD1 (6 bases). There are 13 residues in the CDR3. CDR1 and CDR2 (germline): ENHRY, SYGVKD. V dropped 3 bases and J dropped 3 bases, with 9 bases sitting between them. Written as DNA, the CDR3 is TGTGCCATCAGTGAAGGGGGATTCTACGAGCAGTACTTC. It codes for CAISEGGFYEQYF.

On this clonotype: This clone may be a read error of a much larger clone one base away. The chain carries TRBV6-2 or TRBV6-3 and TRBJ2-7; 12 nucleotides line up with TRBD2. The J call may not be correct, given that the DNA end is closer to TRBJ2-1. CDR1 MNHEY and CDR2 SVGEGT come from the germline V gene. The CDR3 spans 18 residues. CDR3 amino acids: CAGSYPSGRAASYNEQFF. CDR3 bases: TGTGCCGGCAGCTATCCTAGCGGGAGGGCCGCGTCCTACAATGAGCAGTTCTTC.

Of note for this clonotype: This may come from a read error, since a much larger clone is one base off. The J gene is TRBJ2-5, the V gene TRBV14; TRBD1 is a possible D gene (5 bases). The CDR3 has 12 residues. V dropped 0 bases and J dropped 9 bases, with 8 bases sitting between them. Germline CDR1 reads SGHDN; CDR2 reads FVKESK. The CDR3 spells CASSQEQAAQYF. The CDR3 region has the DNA TGTGCCAGCAGCCAAGAACAGGCGGCCCAGTACTTC.

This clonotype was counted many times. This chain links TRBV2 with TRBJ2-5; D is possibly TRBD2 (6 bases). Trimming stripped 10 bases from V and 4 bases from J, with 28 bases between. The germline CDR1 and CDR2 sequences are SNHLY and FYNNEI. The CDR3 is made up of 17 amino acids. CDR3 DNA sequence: TGTGCCACAAACCAACCAGTTGGAGGGAAGGGGAGAGAGACCCAGTACTTC. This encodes CATNQPVGGKGRETQYF.

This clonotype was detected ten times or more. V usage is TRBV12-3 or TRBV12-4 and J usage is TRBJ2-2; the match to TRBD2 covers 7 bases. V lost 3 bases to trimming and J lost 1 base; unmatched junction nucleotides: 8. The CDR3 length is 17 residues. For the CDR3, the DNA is TGTGCCAGCAGTTTTATAGCGGGTCAAAAGAACACCGGGGAGCTGTTTTTT. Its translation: CASSFIAGQKNTGELFF.

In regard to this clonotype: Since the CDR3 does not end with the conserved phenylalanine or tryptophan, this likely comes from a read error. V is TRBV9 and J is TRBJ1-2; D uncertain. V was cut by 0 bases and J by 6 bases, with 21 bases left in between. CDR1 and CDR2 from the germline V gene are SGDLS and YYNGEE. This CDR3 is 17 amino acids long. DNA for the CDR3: TGTGCCAGCAGCGTAGCTACGGAGGGAGGCCCCCTCCATGGCTACACCCTC. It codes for CASSVATEGGPLHGYTL.

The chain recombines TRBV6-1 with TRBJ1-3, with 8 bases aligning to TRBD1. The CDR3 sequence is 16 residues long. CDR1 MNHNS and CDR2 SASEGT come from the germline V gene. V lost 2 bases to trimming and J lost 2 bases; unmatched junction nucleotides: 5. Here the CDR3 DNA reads TGTGCCAGCAGTGAATCCCAGGGGGCGCCTGGAAACACCATATATTTT. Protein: CASSESQGAPGNTIYF.

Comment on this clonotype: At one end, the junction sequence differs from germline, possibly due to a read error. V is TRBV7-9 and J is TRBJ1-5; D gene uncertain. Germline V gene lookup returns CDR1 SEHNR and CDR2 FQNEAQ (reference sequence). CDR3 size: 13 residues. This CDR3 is CACSFPGSGPQHF. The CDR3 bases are TGTGCCTGCAGCTTTCCCGGGTCGGGGCCCCAGCATTTT.

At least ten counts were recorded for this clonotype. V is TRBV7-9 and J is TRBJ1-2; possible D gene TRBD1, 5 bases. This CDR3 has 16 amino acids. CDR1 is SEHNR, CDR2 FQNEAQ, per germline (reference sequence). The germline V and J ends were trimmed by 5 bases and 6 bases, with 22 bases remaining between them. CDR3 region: CASSPLQQKGLHGYTF. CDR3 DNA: TGTGCCAGCAGCCCACTACAGCAAAAGGGGCTCCATGGCTACACCTTC.

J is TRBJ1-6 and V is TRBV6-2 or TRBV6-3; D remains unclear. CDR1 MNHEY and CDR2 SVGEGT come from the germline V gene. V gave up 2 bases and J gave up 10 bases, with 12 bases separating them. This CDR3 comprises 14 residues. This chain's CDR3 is CASSYPVGRSPLHF. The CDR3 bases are TGTGCCAGCAGTTACCCAGTTGGGCGCTCACCCCTCCACTTT.